These T cell receptor beta chains were read from a single sample in a study of vaccination and CD4 T cells after COVID-19. These receptors lack a known antigen. TCRdb analysed the PCR reads with MiXCR anew, one entry per CDR3 protein. The table has 5,400 or so distinct CDR3 sequences, 35% to 50% seen once; the top ten hold about 38%. Sequences were obtained from CD4+ T cells from blood, cultured in vitro. These receptors all come from a human donor in good health. CDR3s include the opening cysteine and the closing phenylalanine or tryptophan. A D gene is named only where the DNA matches it firmly. Size is stated for part of the rows, as once, few or many counts, or as a class when the clone is expanded.

CDR3nt: TGTGCCAGCAGGAAGGACAGCTATGGCTACACCTTC; CDR3aa: CASRKDSYGYTF; j_gene: TRBJ1-2; v_gene: TRBV2; len: 12; abundance: .; d_gene: .
CDR3nt: TGTGCCAGCAGCTTAGATTATCAGGCCAATGAGCAGTTCTTC; CDR3aa: CASSLDYQANEQFF; j_gene: TRBJ2-1; v_gene: TRBV11-2; len: 14; abundance: .; d_gene: .
CDR3nt: TGCGCCAGCAGGGAAGACATCGAGCAGTTCTTC; CDR3aa: CASREDIEQFF; j_gene: TRBJ2-1; v_gene: TRBV10-2; len: 11; abundance: .; d_gene: .
CDR3nt: TGTGCCAGCAGCTTAGGGGCACAGGGCCCACAAGGCACCCAGCATTTT; CDR3aa: CASSLGAQGPQGTQHF; j_gene: TRBJ1-5; v_gene: TRBV7-2; len: 16; abundance: .; d_gene: .
CDR3nt: TGTGCCAGCAGTCCCATCCAAGAGACCCAGTACTTC; CDR3aa: CASSPIQETQYF; j_gene: TRBJ2-5; v_gene: TRBV11-2; len: 12; abundance: .; d_gene: .
CDR3nt: TGTGCCATCAGTGATAACAGCGGACAGCCCCAGCATTTT; CDR3aa: CAISDNSGQPQHF; j_gene: TRBJ1-5; v_gene: TRBV10-3; len: 13; abundance: .; d_gene: .
CDR3nt: TGTGCCAGCAGTTCATTTGGGACTGAAGCTTTCTTT; CDR3aa: CASSSFGTEAFF; j_gene: TRBJ1-1; v_gene: TRBV27; len: 12; abundance: few; d_gene: .
CDR3nt: TGTGCCAGCAGTGTAGCGCAGGGGAACGTAAGGGGCTACACCTTC; CDR3aa: CASSVAQGNVRGYTF; j_gene: TRBJ1-2; v_gene: TRBV2; len: 15; abundance: few; d_gene: .
CDR3nt: TGTGCCAGCAGCTTAAAAAGGTTTCAGCCCCAGCATTTT; CDR3aa: CASSLKRFQPQHF; j_gene: TRBJ1-5; v_gene: TRBV7-9; len: 13; abundance: .; d_gene: .
CDR3nt: TGCGCCAGCAGCTTGGGGGCCTTAGCAAGCGGGGAGGAGACCCAGTACTTC; CDR3aa: CASSLGALASGEETQYF; j_gene: TRBJ2-5; v_gene: TRBV5-1; len: 17; abundance: .; d_gene: TRBD2
CDR3nt: TGTGCCAGCAGTTTATCCTACAGGGACCTATATGGCTACACCTTC; CDR3aa: CASSLSYRDLYGYTF; j_gene: TRBJ1-2; v_gene: TRBV27; len: 15; abundance: .; d_gene: .
CDR3nt: TGCAGTGCTAGATACGGACAGGGCGGTAACTATGGCTACACCTTC; CDR3aa: CSARYGQGGNYGYTF; j_gene: TRBJ1-2; v_gene: TRBV20-1; len: 15; abundance: .; d_gene: TRBD1
CDR3nt: TGTGCCAGCAGCCCCGGACCGAGCTCCTATAATTCACCCCTCCACTTT; CDR3aa: CASSPGPSSYNSPLHF; j_gene: TRBJ1-6; v_gene: TRBV7-2; len: 16; abundance: medium-sized; d_gene: .
CDR3nt: TGTGCCAGCAGCGCGACAGCAGCTGGGGATCAGCCCCAGCATTTT; CDR3aa: CASSATAAGDQPQHF; j_gene: TRBJ1-5; v_gene: TRBV7-9; len: 15; abundance: .; d_gene: .
CDR3nt: TGTGCCAGCAGCCCGGACAGGGTAAACAATCAGCCCCAGCATTTT; CDR3aa: CASSPDRVNNQPQHF; j_gene: TRBJ1-5; v_gene: TRBV6-2/TRBV6-3; len: 15; abundance: .; d_gene: TRBD1
CDR3nt: TGTGCCAGCAGCTCCTGGACCGATACGCAGTATTTT; CDR3aa: CASSSWTDTQYF; j_gene: TRBJ2-3; v_gene: TRBV7-2; len: 12; abundance: few; d_gene: .
CDR3nt: TGTGCCAGCAGGAGGGACAATTCACCCCTCCACTTT; CDR3aa: CASRRDNSPLHF; j_gene: TRBJ1-6; v_gene: TRBV2; len: 12; abundance: few; d_gene: .
CDR3nt: TGTGCCACCAGCAGAGGAACCTACGAGCAGTACTTC; CDR3aa: CATSRGTYEQYF; j_gene: TRBJ2-7; v_gene: TRBV15; len: 12; abundance: few; d_gene: .
CDR3nt: TGTGCCAGCAGCTTGGAGGACCAGGTCGGTCAGCCCCAGCATTTT; CDR3aa: CASSLEDQVGQPQHF; j_gene: TRBJ1-5; v_gene: TRBV5-8; len: 15; abundance: .; d_gene: .
CDR3nt: TGTGCCAGTAGTGTAGCGAGCGTGGAGTCGACTGAAGCTTTCTTT; CDR3aa: CASSVASVESTEAFF; j_gene: TRBJ1-1; v_gene: TRBV19; len: 15; abundance: .; d_gene: .
CDR3nt: TGTGCCAGCAGCTTTAATCGGGGCGAGCAGTACTTC; CDR3aa: CASSFNRGEQYF; j_gene: TRBJ2-7; v_gene: TRBV11-2; len: 12; abundance: .; d_gene: .
CDR3nt: TGTGCCACCGGGACAGGGGGCCATAGGGGGGCTATCGAGCAGTACTTC; CDR3aa: CATGTGGHRGAIEQYF; j_gene: TRBJ2-7; v_gene: TRBV19; len: 16; abundance: large; d_gene: TRBD1
CDR3nt: TGTGCCAGCAGTTTAGGACCGATCTATGGCTACACCTTC; CDR3aa: CASSLGPIYGYTF; j_gene: TRBJ1-2; v_gene: TRBV27; len: 13; abundance: .; d_gene: .
CDR3nt: TGCGCCAGCAGCCCAGCAGGGTTCGATGGCTACACCTTC; CDR3aa: CASSPAGFDGYTF; j_gene: TRBJ1-2; v_gene: TRBV5-1; len: 13; abundance: few; d_gene: .
CDR3nt: TGCGCCAGCAGCTTTCCCACGGAGTATGGCTACACCTTC; CDR3aa: CASSFPTEYGYTF; j_gene: TRBJ1-2; v_gene: TRBV5-1; len: 13; abundance: .; d_gene: .
CDR3nt: TGTGCCAGCAGCTTAGCACCGTCCGAATCGTATAGCAATCAGCCCCAGCATTTT; CDR3aa: CASSLAPSESYSNQPQHF; j_gene: TRBJ1-5; v_gene: TRBV7-2; len: 18; abundance: few; d_gene: .
CDR3nt: TGTGCCACCAGCAGAGTAGGGGGGGCGCGAACTGAAGCTTTCTTT; CDR3aa: CATSRVGGARTEAFF; j_gene: TRBJ1-1; v_gene: TRBV15; len: 15; abundance: few; d_gene: .
CDR3nt: TGTGCCAGCAGTGAATCGGGGTATACGCAGTATTTT; CDR3aa: CASSESGYTQYF; j_gene: TRBJ2-3; v_gene: TRBV25-1; len: 12; abundance: .; d_gene: .
CDR3nt: TGCGCCAGCAGCTTGGACCAGGGGGCGGAAGGCTACACCTTC; CDR3aa: CASSLDQGAEGYTF; j_gene: TRBJ1-2; v_gene: TRBV5-1; len: 14; abundance: .; d_gene: TRBD1
CDR3nt: TGTGCCAGCAGTTACTCGCAGGGGGCCTACGAGCAGTACTTC; CDR3aa: CASSYSQGAYEQYF; j_gene: TRBJ2-7; v_gene: TRBV6-5; len: 14; abundance: .; d_gene: TRBD1
CDR3nt: TGTGCCAGCAGCTTAGTGGGGGGGAGCGGGGGCCAAGAGACCCAGTACTTC; CDR3aa: CASSLVGGSGGQETQYF; j_gene: TRBJ2-5; v_gene: TRBV11-2; len: 17; abundance: .; d_gene: TRBD2
CDR3nt: TGTGCCAGCAGTGAAGGGGGGCGGGGGAGGAACACTGAAGCTTTCTTT; CDR3aa: CASSEGGRGRNTEAFF; j_gene: TRBJ1-1; v_gene: TRBV6-1; len: 16; abundance: .; d_gene: .
CDR3nt: TGCGCCAGCAGCCACCAGGAGGTCCCCACCGGGGAGCTGTTTTTT; CDR3aa: CASSHQEVPTGELFF; j_gene: TRBJ2-2; v_gene: TRBV4-1; len: 15; abundance: once; d_gene: .
CDR3nt: TGTGCCAGCAGTTACTCTTGGGCCGGGAACACTGAAGCTTTCTTT; CDR3aa: CASSYSWAGNTEAFF; j_gene: TRBJ1-1; v_gene: TRBV6-5; len: 15; abundance: .; d_gene: .